This TCR beta chain was retrieved from a study of radiotherapy plus CTLA-4 blockade in lung cancer. Trimming pared 5 bases from V and 0 bases from J, leaving 10 bases between. CDR1 and CDR2 (germline): LNHDA, SQIVND (reference sequence). The CDR3 spans 14 residues. The study's findings and limits: An expansion of tumor-derived TCR clones occurred in blood after radiotherapy plus ipilimumab.

TCRdb keeps only in-frame clones here, not all; method: immunoSEQ multiplex PCR. The data show 80,000 or so clones, around 78% seen once. In the case of this clone: Its antigen is not known.

The sequence was obtained from a human donor with non-small cell lung cancer who had a partial response to radiotherapy plus ipilimumab. Some clones in this sample may be carry-over from other donors' samples. V gene TRBV19 combines with J gene TRBJ1-1; unclear D gene. The sequencing used peripheral blood, collected from a patient treated with radiotherapy plus ipilimumab. The CDR3 DNA reads TGTGCCAGTAGTCCCAGTAATGTGAACACTGAAGCTTTCTTT. Translated: CASSPSNVNTEAFF.